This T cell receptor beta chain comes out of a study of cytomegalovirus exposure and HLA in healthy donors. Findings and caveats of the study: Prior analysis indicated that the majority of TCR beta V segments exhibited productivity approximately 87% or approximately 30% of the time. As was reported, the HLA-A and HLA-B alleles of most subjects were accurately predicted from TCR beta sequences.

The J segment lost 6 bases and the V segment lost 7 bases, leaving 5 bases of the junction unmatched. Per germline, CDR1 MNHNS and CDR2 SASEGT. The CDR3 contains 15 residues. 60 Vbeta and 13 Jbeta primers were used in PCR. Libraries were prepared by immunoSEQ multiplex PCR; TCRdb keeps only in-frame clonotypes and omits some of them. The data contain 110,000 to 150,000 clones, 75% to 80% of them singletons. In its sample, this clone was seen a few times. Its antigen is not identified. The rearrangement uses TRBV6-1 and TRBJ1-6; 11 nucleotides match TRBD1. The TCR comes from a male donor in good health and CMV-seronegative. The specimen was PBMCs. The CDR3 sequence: CASIWDRGFNSPLHF. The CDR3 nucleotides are TGTGCCAGCATTTGGGACAGGGGGTTTAATTCACCCCTCCACTTT.